One sample yielded the 24 T cell receptor beta chains listed below, sequenced in a study of cytomegalovirus exposure and HLA in healthy donors. Researchers ran the PCR with 60 Vbeta and 13 Jbeta primers. Measured with immunoSEQ multiplex PCR; TCRdb has only the in-frame clones, and not every one. This sample has about 120,000 clones; around 75% occur once, and the top ten carry roughly 0.9%. The specimen was PBMCs. The receptors were gathered from a young woman in good health and CMV-seronegative.

The V and J genes are TRBV6-4 and TRBJ2-3, with D perhaps matching TRBD2 (6 bases). The V end was cut by 4 bases, the J end by 3 bases, with 11 bases between. The germline V gene has CDR1 MRHNA and CDR2 SNTAGT. This CDR3 is built from 14 residues. Here the CDR3 DNA reads TGTGCCAGCAGTGTTATGGGGGGAACAGATACGCAGTATTTT. Its translation is CASSVMGGTDTQYF.

This chain connects TRBV19 to TRBJ1-2; D possibly corresponds to TRBD1 (6 bases). The CDR3 extends over 16 amino acids. Germline assignment: CDR1 LNHDA and CDR2 SQIVND (reference sequence). Deletions cut 5 bases from V and 0 bases from J, with 16 bases between. CDR3 residues: CASSPTGQLTNYGYTF. CDR3 DNA sequence: TGTGCCAGTAGTCCTACCGGACAGCTTACTAACTATGGCTACACCTTC.

The chain joins TRBV13 to TRBJ2-7; 7 bases line up with TRBD1. Per germline, CDR1 PRHDT and CDR2 FYEKMQ (reference sequence). The V segment lost 5 bases and the J segment 4 bases; nucleotides outside the gene matches: 11. The CDR3 is 15 amino acids. The CDR3 coding sequence is TGTGCCAGCAGCCCAACCACGACAGGGTCTTACGAGCAGTACTTC. Its protein product is CASSPTTTGSYEQYF.

This chain links TRBV9 with TRBJ2-7, with TRBD2 identical over 10 bases. After removal of 0 bases from V and 2 bases from J, the junction contained 11 bases not matched to a gene. This CDR3 is 18 amino acids long. Germline loops: CDR1 SGDLS, CDR2 YYNGEE. The CDR3 DNA is TGTGCCAGCAGCGTAGCCTTATTCGGACTAGCGGCTACCTACGAGCAGTACTTC. It is translated as CASSVALFGLAATYEQYF. The whole variable domain, filled in from reference TRBV9 and TRBJ2-7, reads DSGVTQTPKHLITATGQRVTLRCSPRSGDLSVYWYQQSLDQGLQFLIQYYNGEERAKGNILERFSAQQFPDLHSELNLSSLELGDSALYFCASSVALFGLAATYEQYFGPGTRLTVT.

The chain is built from TRBV5-1 and TRBJ1-1; 9 bases line up with TRBD1. From germline, CDR1 is SGHRS and CDR2 YFSETQ. The CDR3 length is 16 residues. Trimming at V came to 4 bases and at J to 0 bases, leaving 7 bases not matched to a gene. DNA for the CDR3: TGCGCCAGCAGCGTAACAGGGGGCTTCATGAACACTGAAGCTTTCTTT. This encodes CASSVTGGFMNTEAFF.

V and J are TRBV7-2 and TRBJ1-1; D is perhaps TRBD1 (5 bases). Germline V lookup: CDR1 SGHTA, CDR2 FQGNSA. Trimming took off 0 bases at V and 5 bases at J, with 7 bases between the two ends. The CDR3 is 13 amino acids. The CDR3 DNA reads TGTGCCAGCAGCTTAGCCAAGGGGACTGAAGCTTTCTTT. This codes for CASSLAKGTEAFF.

V gene TRBV29-1 combines with J gene TRBJ2-5; D remains ambiguous. Deletions cut 4 bases from V and 0 bases from J, with 9 bases between. From germline, CDR1 is SQVTM and CDR2 ANQGSEA. The CDR3 consists of 13 residues. Here the CDR3 DNA reads TGCAGCGTTGCCCCGTCGTACCAAGAGACCCAGTACTTC. Its translation is CSVAPSYQETQYF. The variable domain in full, completed from reference TRBV29-1 and TRBJ2-5, reads SAVISQKPSRDICQRGTSLTIQCQVDSQVTMMFWYRQQPGQSLTLIATANQGSEATYESGFVIDKFPISRPNLTFSTLTVSNMSPEDSSIYLCSVAPSYQETQYFGPGTRLLVL.

The V and J genes are TRBV29-1 and TRBJ1-1, with TRBD1 matching over 12 bases. V shed 7 bases, J shed 1 base, and the junction held 16 bases outside the gene matches. Per the germline V gene, CDR1 is SQVTM and CDR2 is ANQGSEA. The CDR3 has 18 residues. The DNA for the CDR3 is TGCAGCGCCCCCACGGGGACAGGGGGCTCGGTCGGGAACACTGAAGCTTTCTTT. Its protein is CSAPTGTGGSVGNTEAFF.

The chain joins TRBV6-5 to TRBJ2-5; TRBD1 agrees at 9 bases. Germline CDR1 is MNHEY and CDR2 is SVGAGI. This CDR3 comprises 15 residues. With 2 bases clipped from V and 1 base from J, the junction kept 2 bases outside the gene matches. The CDR3 coding sequence is TGTGCCAGCAGTTACCCGGGACAGGGCCAAGAGACCCAGTACTTC. This sequence encodes CASSYPGQGQETQYF.

The chain employs TRBV6-5 and TRBJ2-1; 10 bases are shared with TRBD1. With 4 bases clipped from V and 7 bases from J, the junction kept 7 bases outside the gene matches. CDR1 and CDR2 from the germline V gene are MNHEY and SVGAGI. This CDR3 has 15 residues. CDR3 sequence reads: CASSFDRGPTNEQFF. The CDR3 region has the DNA TGTGCCAGCAGTTTCGACAGGGGGCCAACGAATGAGCAGTTCTTC.

The rearrangement uses TRBV6-5 and TRBJ1-1, with a possible D match to TRBD1 (6 bases). Trimming cost V 4 bases and J 0 bases, with 12 bases left between them. This CDR3 has 15 residues. CDR1 is MNHEY, CDR2 SVGAGI, per germline. CDR3 protein: CASSSGQTMNTEAFF. CDR3 coding DNA: TGTGCCAGCAGTTCTGGACAGACCATGAACACTGAAGCTTTCTTT.

The gene calls are TRBV5-1 and TRBJ2-1; 8 bases are a match to TRBD2. The CDR3 extends over 16 amino acids. Germline V lookup: CDR1 SGHRS, CDR2 YFSETQ. V gave up 4 bases and J gave up 4 bases; unmatched junction bases: 10. The CDR3 region is CASSGGGLGWYNEQFF. CDR3 coding DNA: TGCGCCAGCAGCGGGGGGGGACTAGGGTGGTACAATGAGCAGTTCTTC.

This chain uses TRBV4-1 with TRBJ1-4; no definite D call. This CDR3 contains 18 residues. V was pared by 0 bases and J by 0 bases, with 14 bases between. The germline V gene has CDR1 MGHRA and CDR2 YSYEKL. In DNA, the CDR3 is TGCGCCAGCAGCCAAGATTCGGTGGCGGCTACAACTAATGAAAAACTGTTTTTT. Its translation is CASSQDSVAATTNEKLFF.

This rearrangement joins TRBV27 to TRBJ1-1; TRBD1 agrees at 7 bases. The germline gives CDR1 MNHEY, CDR2 SMNVEV (reference sequence). Trimming removed 0 bases from V and 4 bases from J; junction bases left unmatched: 5. This CDR3 has 15 amino acids. As DNA, the CDR3 is TGTGCCAGCAGTTTATCGAGGGGGCTGGTCACTGAAGCTTTCTTT. It translates to CASSLSRGLVTEAFF.

The chain carries TRBV18 and TRBJ1-3; 7 positions agree with TRBD1. V gave up 2 bases and J gave up 8 bases; unmatched junction bases: 9. This CDR3 region has 15 residues. Per the germline V gene, CDR1 is KGHSH and CDR2 is LQKENI. CDR3 loop: CASSPGDSRVYTIYF. The CDR3 nucleotides read TGTGCCAGCTCACCAGGGGACAGTCGAGTCTACACCATATATTTT.

This clone was seen more than once but under ten times. V is TRBV13 and J is TRBJ2-5, with 14 bases matching TRBD2. CDR3 size: 18 residues. From germline, CDR1 is PRHDT and CDR2 FYEKMQ (reference sequence). The V segment lost 5 bases and the J segment 5 bases; nucleotides outside the gene matches: 13. The CDR3 sequence: CASSSPLTSGRDGETQYF. For the CDR3, the DNA is TGTGCCAGCAGCAGCCCATTGACTAGCGGGAGGGATGGGGAGACCCAGTACTTC.

In its sample, this clone was seen once. The rearrangement uses TRBV7-9 and TRBJ1-4; 8 nucleotides align to TRBD1. Germline V gene lookup returns CDR1 SEHNR and CDR2 FQNEAQ (reference sequence). The ends lost 5 bases at V and 6 bases at J; junction bases unmatched: 11. This CDR3 has 16 amino acids. The CDR3 reads CASSAKGQATYEKLFF. The CDR3 DNA follows: TGTGCCAGCAGCGCAAAGGGACAGGCAACGTATGAAAAACTGTTTTTT.

The gene calls are TRBV6-6 and TRBJ2-2; D gene uncertain. The CDR3 is made up of 15 amino acids. The V end lost 0 bases, the J end lost 2 bases, and 7 bases lay between the germline ends. Per germline, CDR1 MNHNY and CDR2 SVGAGI (reference sequence). CDR3 sequence (DNA): TGTGCCAGCAGTTACTCATCAGGAAACACCGGGGAGCTGTTTTTT. This translates into CASSYSSGNTGELFF.

V usage is TRBV5-1 and J usage is TRBJ1-2; 7 bases align to TRBD1. Trimming cost V 7 bases and J 6 bases; bases outside gene matches: 6. The CDR3 runs to 12 residues. Germline lookup yields CDR1 SGHRS and CDR2 YFSETQ. The CDR3 DNA reads as TGCGCCAGCCGTACAGGGGATCATGGCTACACCTTC. Its protein is CASRTGDHGYTF.

This chain joins TRBV6-5 and TRBJ1-5, with 7 bases that match TRBD1. Trimming removed 5 bases from V and 1 base from J; junction bases left unmatched: 5. Germline assignment: CDR1 MNHEY and CDR2 SVGAGI. This CDR3 is built from 15 residues. The CDR3 DNA sequence: TGTGCCAGCAGTAGGGACAGCCAAAGCAATCAGCCCCAGCATTTT. Encoded protein: CASSRDSQSNQPQHF.

This chain links TRBV6-6 with TRBJ1-5; D remains unclear. CDR1 is MNHNY and CDR2 is SVGAGI in the germline V gene (reference sequence). The CDR3 covers 14 residues. V was clipped by 6 bases and J by 0 bases, with 9 bases between them. As DNA, the CDR3 is TGTGCCAGCAGCCATGACTATAGCAATCAGCCCCAGCATTTT. This sequence encodes CASSHDYSNQPQHF.

This chain links TRBV29-1 with TRBJ2-5; D not resolved. In germline, CDR1 is SQVTM, CDR2 ANQGSEA. The CDR3 consists of 13 residues. V lost 4 bases and J lost 4, with 13 bases in between. The CDR3, as DNA: TGCAGCGTTGGGCTTCAGTTCCTAGAGACCCAGTACTTC. The encoded protein is CSVGLQFLETQYF.

CDR3 sequence (DNA): TGTGCCAGCAGCTTAGATGAGACACGGCCTCATTACACTGAAGCTTTCTTT. Protein product: CASSLDETRPHYTEAFF. V gene TRBV7-8 combines with J gene TRBJ1-1; D remains ambiguous. CDR1 and CDR2 (germline): SGHVS, FQNEAQ. The CDR3 extends over 17 amino acids. The germline V and J ends were trimmed by 1 base and 3 bases, with 18 bases remaining between them.

The chain joins TRBV7-9 to TRBJ1-4; 7 nucleotides line up with TRBD1. Germline CDR1 SEHNR, CDR2 FQNEAQ (reference sequence). After removal of 5 bases from V and 0 bases from J, the junction contained 3 bases not matched to a gene. The CDR3 sequence is 15 residues long. The CDR3 sequence is CASSPGQATNEKLFF. CDR3 coding DNA: TGTGCCAGCAGCCCCGGACAGGCAACTAATGAAAAACTGTTTTTT.